The TCR beta chain described here comes from a study of T cell repertoires in cytomegalovirus infection. Germline lookup yields CDR1 MDHEN and CDR2 SYDVKM. The junction had 9 bases not matched to a gene; V was cut back by 5 bases and J by 4 bases. The CDR3 loop spans 15 amino acids. One entry per CDR3 protein results from TCRdb running MiXCR on the reads. The table includes about 140,000 distinct CDR3 sequences, under 8% detected once. This clonotype was seen ten or more times. This sequence joins TRBV28 and TRBJ2-7; TRBD1 matches 9 bases. The sample consisted of PBMCs. The clonotype comes from a human donor in good health (CMV status not recorded). Some clones in this sample may be carry-over from other donors' samples. The CDR3 nucleotides read TGTGCCAGCAGTGGGGCCGGGACAGGGATATACGAGCAGTACTTC. As protein: CASSGAGTGIYEQYF. Full variable domain (remainder filled in from reference TRBV28 and TRBJ2-7): DVKVTQSSRYLVKRTGEKVFLECVQDMDHENMFWYRQDPGLGLRLIYFSYDVKMKEKGDIPEGYSVSREKKERFSLILESASTNQTSMYLCASSGAGTGIYEQYFGPGTRLTVT.